The clone carrying this T cell receptor beta chain was seen repeatedly, ten times or more. The data originate from a study of Graves' ophthalmopathy and Graves' hyperthyroidism. The CDR3 covers 12 residues. V was cut by 10 bases and J by 9 bases, with 16 bases left in between. Germline CDR1 is ENHRY and CDR2 is SYGVKD. Amplification of the TCR beta CDR3 regions used RNA transcripts (as template). First-round RT-PCR used HTBI primers; second-round multiplex PCR followed. One entry per CDR3 protein results from TCRdb running MiXCR on the multiplex PCR reads. The sample consists of under 800,000 distinct CDR3 sequences, 22% of them appearing once.

The chain recombines TRBV10-3 with TRBJ2-4; possibly TRBD2 for D (6 bases). The specimen was peripheral blood. The TCR was taken from a woman aged 18-29 years with stable Graves' hyperthyroidism. Some clones in this sample may be carry-over from other donors' samples. This CDR3 reads CATRDLVPIQYF. CDR3 nucleotides: TGTGCCACCCGGGACTTAGTCCCCATTCAGTACTTC.